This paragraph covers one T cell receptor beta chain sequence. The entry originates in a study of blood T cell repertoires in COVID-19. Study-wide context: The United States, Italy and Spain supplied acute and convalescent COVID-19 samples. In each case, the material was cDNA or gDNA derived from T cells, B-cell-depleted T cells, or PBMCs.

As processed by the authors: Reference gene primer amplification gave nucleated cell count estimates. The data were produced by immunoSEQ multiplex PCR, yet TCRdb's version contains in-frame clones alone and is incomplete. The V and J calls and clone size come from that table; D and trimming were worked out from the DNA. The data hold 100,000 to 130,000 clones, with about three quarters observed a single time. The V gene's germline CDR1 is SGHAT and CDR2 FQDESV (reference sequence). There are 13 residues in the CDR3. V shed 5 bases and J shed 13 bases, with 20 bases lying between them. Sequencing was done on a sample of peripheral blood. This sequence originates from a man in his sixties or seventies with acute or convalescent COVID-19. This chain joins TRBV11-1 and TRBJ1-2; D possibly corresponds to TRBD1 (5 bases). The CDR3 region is CASSRRFREVGTF. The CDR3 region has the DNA TGTGCCAGCAGCAGACGATTCAGGGAGGTCGGCACCTTC.